The clone carrying this T cell receptor (beta chain) was seen a handful of times. What it binds is not known. The V gene's germline CDR1 is MGHRA and CDR2 YSYEKL. This CDR3 spans 13 amino acids. V lost 3 bases, J lost 5 bases, and 10 bases lay in between. The data are from a study of OX40 agonist ivuxolimab in advanced cancers. Study summary: Subjects had a mean age of about 60 years, with a range of about 20 to 85; less than 90% were male. Two patients with cutaneous melanoma and one with hepatocellular carcinoma, three in total, showed partial responses.

General observations from the study: Specificity for antigen went undetermined in the expanded peripheral T cells. In a subset of nonresponders, normalized T-cell clonal expansion was also low.

The repertoire was sequenced with immunoSEQ multiplex PCR; TCRdb's copy has only in-frame clones and lacks some. Of roughly 45,000 clones listed, over 65% are singletons. Sequences were derived from CD4+ or CD8+ T cells sorted from blood, sampled in a trial of the OX40 agonist ivuxolimab. The gene calls are TRBV4-1 and TRBJ1-2; no firm D call. The origin of this receptor is an adult with an advanced solid tumor such as melanoma, head and neck, liver or kidney cancer. CDR3 bases: TGCGCCAGCAGCCACCCCGGCCTATATGGCTACACCTTC. The encoded protein is CASSHPGLYGYTF.